The 19 T cell receptor beta chains listed next were all sequenced from one sample in a study of CD8 T cells in Susac syndrome. Random hexamers were used to reverse transcribe the RNA input (about 0.45 to 1 ug). MiXCR, run by TCRdb on the immunoSEQ multiplex PCR reads, gives a single entry per CDR3 protein. In the table there are fewer than 90,000 distinct CDR3 sequences, approximately 94% of which are singletons. The sequenced sample consisted of CD8+ T cells from PBMCs. These TCRs come from a human donor with Susac syndrome.

The gene calls are TRBV24-1 and TRBJ2-1; 8 nucleotides line up with TRBD1. V shed 8 bases and J 8 bases; nucleotides not matched to a gene: 16. Germline CDR1 and CDR2: KGHDR and SFDVKD. The CDR3 runs to 16 residues. The CDR3 coding sequence is TGTGCCACCACACGGGCCTTGGGCAGGGGGCACGATGAGCAGTTCTTC. It encodes CATTRALGRGHDEQFF.

The chain has TRBV6-6 and TRBJ2-2, with D possibly matching TRBD1 (5 bases). CDR1 is MNHNY and CDR2 is SVGAGI in the germline V gene (reference sequence). The CDR3 has 13 residues. Trimming shortened V by 3 bases and J by 7 bases, and 9 bases separated the two germline ends. CDR3 protein: CASSYIRDGELFF. The CDR3 DNA reads as TGTGCCAGCAGTTATATCAGGGACGGGGAGCTGTTTTTT.

J is TRBJ1-2 and V is TRBV5-1; D not resolved. V lost 4 bases and J lost 2, with 12 bases in between. Germline values: CDR1 SGHRS, CDR2 YFSETQ. The CDR3 runs to 14 residues. The CDR3: CASSPTRGNYGYTF. CDR3 bases: TGCGCCAGCAGCCCGACACGGGGAAACTATGGCTACACCTTC.

This sequence joins TRBV6-2 or TRBV6-3 and TRBJ2-3, with D perhaps matching TRBD1 or TRBD2 (5 bases each). This CDR3 region has 16 residues. Per germline, CDR1 MNHEY and CDR2 SVGEGT. V was cut by 2 bases and J by 5 bases, with 17 bases left in between. The CDR3 region has the DNA TGTGCCAGCAGTTACGGTCCGGGACCCTCGGAAGATACGCAGTATTTT. The encoded protein is CASSYGPGPSEDTQYF.

The chain is built from TRBV3-1 and TRBJ1-1; D is undetermined. The CDR3 runs to 14 residues. The V end lost 4 bases, the J end lost 7 bases, and 16 bases lay between the germline ends. Germline V gives CDR1 LGHDT, CDR2 YNNKEL (reference sequence). The CDR3 DNA follows: TGTGCCAGCAGCCCAGTATGGTCTTCGCATGAAGCTTTCTTT. Residues: CASSPVWSSHEAFF.

The chain is built from TRBV18 and TRBJ2-6; possible D gene TRBD1, 5 bases. The germline V gene encodes CDR1 KGHSH and CDR2 LQKENI. Trimming took off 5 bases at V and 0 bases at J, with 14 bases between the two ends. The CDR3 spans 17 residues. The CDR3 loop reads CASSFKQVTSGANVLTF. The CDR3 nucleotides read TGTGCCAGCTCATTCAAACAGGTGACCTCTGGGGCCAACGTCCTGACTTTC.

The chain has TRBV7-7 and TRBJ2-5, with TRBD1 matching 9 bases. Trimming cost V 4 bases and J 1 base; bases outside gene matches: 7. The germline gives CDR1 SSHAT, CDR2 FNYEAQ (reference sequence). CDR3 length: 16 amino acids. The CDR3 coding sequence is TGTGCCAGCAGCTCTTCCGGGACAGGGTCCCAAGAGACCCAGTACTTC. Translation gives CASSSSGTGSQETQYF.

The genes are TRBV12-3 or TRBV12-4 and TRBJ2-1, with 14 nucleotides matching TRBD2. The CDR3 has 17 amino acids. The V gene end was trimmed by 6 bases and the J gene end by 4 bases; junction bases not matched to a gene: 8. The CDR3 reads CASSPGTSGRGYNEQFF. The CDR3 DNA reads as TGTGCCAGCAGCCCCGGGACTAGCGGGAGAGGGTACAATGAGCAGTTCTTC.

The chain is built from TRBV10-3 and TRBJ2-3; either TRBD1 or TRBD2 may supply D (5 bases each). Germline CDR1 reads ENHRY; CDR2 reads SYGVKD. Trimming shortened V by 9 bases and J by 2 bases, and 12 bases separated the two germline ends. This CDR3 is built from 13 residues. CDR3 amino acids: CAIQGVFTDTQYF. The CDR3 region has the DNA TGTGCCATTCAGGGAGTCTTCACAGATACGCAGTATTTT.

The chain carries TRBV5-5 and TRBJ2-3; 9 bases fit TRBD2. CDR1 and CDR2 (germline): SGHKS, YYEKEE (reference sequence). This CDR3 has 17 residues. The J segment lost 1 base and the V segment lost 1 base, leaving 7 bases of the junction unmatched. This CDR3 reads CASSLWLAGGRTDTQYF. The CDR3 nucleotides are TGTGCCAGCAGCTTGTGGTTGGCGGGGGGGCGCACAGATACGCAGTATTTT.

The V call is TRBV21-1, the J call TRBJ2-4; whether TRBD1, the table's D call, matches the DNA was not checked. TRBV21-1 is assigned pseudogene status. The CDR3 is 17 residues long. The CDR3 reads CASSKGGQGACKNIQYF. DNA of the CDR3: TGTGCCAGCAGCAAGGGGGGACAGGGGGCTTGTAAAAACATTCAGTACTTC.

The chain employs TRBV13 and TRBJ1-3; D remains ambiguous. The V and J ends lost 0 bases and 1 base respectively, with 4 bases between them. The CDR3 covers 14 residues. Germline CDR1 and CDR2: PRHDT and FYEKMQ (reference sequence). This CDR3 is CASSLGVSGNTIYF. CDR3 DNA: TGTGCCAGCAGCTTAGGGGTTTCTGGAAACACCATATATTTT.

This clonotype was found once. This sequence joins TRBV6-6 and TRBJ2-7; D is undetermined. This CDR3 has 13 residues. CDR1 is MNHNY, CDR2 SVGAGI, per germline (reference sequence). V dropped 0 bases and J dropped 6 bases, with 9 bases sitting between them. CDR3 protein: CASSYSTRIEQYF. CDR3 DNA sequence: TGTGCCAGCAGTTACTCGACTCGGATCGAGCAGTACTTC.

To note about this clonotype: At one of its ends the junction is not consistent with the germline gene, which may arise from a read error. The chain joins TRBV30 to TRBJ2-7, with D hard to call. The germline V gene encodes CDR1 GTSNPN and CDR2 SVGIG (reference sequence). The CDR3 is 12 residues long. The CDR3 sequence: CAWSADTYGQYF. CDR3 in DNA: TGTGCCTGGAGTGCCGACACCTACGGGCAGTACTTC.

The CDR3 is CATKHSGTGGSGYTF. In DNA, the CDR3 is TGTGCCACCAAACACTCCGGGACAGGGGGAAGTGGCTACACCTTC. The genes are TRBV24-1 and TRBJ1-2; 11 bases are shared with TRBD1. The J segment lost 7 bases and the V segment lost 8 bases, leaving 11 bases of the junction unmatched. The CDR3 contains 15 residues. The germline gives CDR1 KGHDR, CDR2 SFDVKD.

The chain uses TRBV4-1 and TRBJ1-2, with no clear D. Trimming stripped 1 base from V and 10 bases from J, with 10 bases between. The CDR3 is 12 residues long. From germline, CDR1 is MGHRA and CDR2 YSYEKL. CDR3 loop: CASSQGAALYTF. CDR3 DNA sequence: TGCGCCAGCAGCCAAGGAGCGGCCCTCTACACCTTC.

The chain links TRBV5-1 to TRBJ2-7; no definite D call. Germline V CDR1 and CDR2: SGHRS, YFSETQ. V was trimmed by 0 bases and J by 5 bases, leaving 15 bases between them. The CDR3 is 15 residues long. Written as DNA, the CDR3 is TGCGCCAGCAGCTTGGAGGCCCCTACCGTCGACGAGCAGTACTTC. Translation: CASSLEAPTVDEQYF.

V gene TRBV5-1 combines with J gene TRBJ2-1; tentatively, D is TRBD2 (7 bases). The length of the CDR3 is 15 residues. The V end was cut by 7 bases, the J end by 8 bases, with 22 bases between. From germline, CDR1 is SGHRS and CDR2 YFSETQ. The CDR3 DNA sequence: TGCGCCAGCGGCCCCGGGGGGCAGTTGGTCGATGAGCAGTTCTTC. Protein: CASGPGGQLVDEQFF.

The chain has TRBV20-1 and TRBJ2-2; D gene unclear. The germline V gene has CDR1 DFQATT and CDR2 SNEGSKA (reference sequence). This CDR3 spans 14 amino acids. V was clipped by 1 base and J by 1 base, with 7 bases between them. CDR3 amino acids: CSARVARNTGELFF. CDR3 coding DNA: TGCAGTGCTAGAGTTGCGAGGAACACCGGGGAGCTGTTTTTT.